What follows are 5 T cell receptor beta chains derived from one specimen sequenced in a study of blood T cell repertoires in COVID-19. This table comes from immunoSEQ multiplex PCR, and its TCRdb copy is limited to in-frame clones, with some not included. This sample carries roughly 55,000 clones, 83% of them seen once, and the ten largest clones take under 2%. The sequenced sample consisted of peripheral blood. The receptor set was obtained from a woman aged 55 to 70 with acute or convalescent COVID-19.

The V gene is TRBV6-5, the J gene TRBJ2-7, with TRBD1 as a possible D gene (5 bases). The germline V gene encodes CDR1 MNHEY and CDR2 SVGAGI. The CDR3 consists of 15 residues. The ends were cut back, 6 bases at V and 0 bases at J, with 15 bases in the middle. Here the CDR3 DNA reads TGTGCCAGCAGCCAATCCTTAGGGGCCTCCTACGAGCAGTACTTC. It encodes CASSQSLGASYEQYF.

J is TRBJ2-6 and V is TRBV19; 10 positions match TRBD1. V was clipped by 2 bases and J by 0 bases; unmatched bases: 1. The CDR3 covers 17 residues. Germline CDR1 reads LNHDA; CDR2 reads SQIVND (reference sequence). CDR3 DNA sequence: TGTGCCAGTAGTATAAGGACAGGGGGCTCTGGGGCCAACGTCCTGACTTTC. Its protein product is CASSIRTGGSGANVLTF.

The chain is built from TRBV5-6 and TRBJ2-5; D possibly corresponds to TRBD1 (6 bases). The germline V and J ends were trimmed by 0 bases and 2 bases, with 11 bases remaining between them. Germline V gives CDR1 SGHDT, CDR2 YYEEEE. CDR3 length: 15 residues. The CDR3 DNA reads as TGTGCCAGCAGCTTGGCGCGAGGGGGACAAGAGACCCAGTACTTC. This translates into CASSLARGGQETQYF.

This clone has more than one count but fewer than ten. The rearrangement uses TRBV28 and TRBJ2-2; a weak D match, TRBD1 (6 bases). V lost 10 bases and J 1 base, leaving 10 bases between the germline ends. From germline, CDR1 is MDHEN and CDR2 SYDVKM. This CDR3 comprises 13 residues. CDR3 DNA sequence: TGTGCCACTTTACAGGGGAACACCGGGGAGCTGTTTTTT. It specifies CATLQGNTGELFF. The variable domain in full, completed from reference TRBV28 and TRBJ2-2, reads DVKVTQSSRYLVKRTGEKVFLECVQDMDHENMFWYRQDPGLGLRLIYFSYDVKMKEKGDIPEGYSVSREKKERFSLILESASTNQTSMYLCATLQGNTGELFFGEGSRLTVL.

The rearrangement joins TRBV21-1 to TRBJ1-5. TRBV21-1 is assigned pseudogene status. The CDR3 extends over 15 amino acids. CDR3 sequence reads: CASSKRTSSNQPQHF. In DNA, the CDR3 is TGTGCCAGCAGCAAACGCACTTCTTCTAATCAGCCCCAGCATTTT.